This TCR beta chain was recorded in a study of blood T cell repertoires in COVID-19. Study at large: Whether acute or convalescent, the COVID-19 samples came from the United States, Italy and Spain.

Trimming removed 5 bases from V and 6 bases from J; junction bases left unmatched: 9. The germline V gene has CDR1 SGHRS and CDR2 YFSETQ. This CDR3 has 14 residues. In the original workflow: Using reference gene primer amplification, nucleated cell counts were estimated. Using immunoSEQ multiplex PCR, the repertoire was profiled, and TCRdb retains in-frame clones only, with some absent. Clonal size and the V and J genes are those of that table, whereas D and trimming came from the DNA. The sample lists just over 200,000 clones, 80% occurring once. This clone turned up a few times. This receptor was obtained from a woman in her sixties or seventies with acute or convalescent COVID-19. The sequenced sample consisted of peripheral blood. The chain carries TRBV5-1 and TRBJ1-1; TRBD1 aligns across 8 bases. The CDR3 coding sequence is TGCGCCAGCAGTCTGGGACAGGCGGTTCCTGAAGCTTTCTTT. This codes for CASSLGQAVPEAFF.